This T cell receptor (beta chain) was sequenced during a study of blood T cell repertoires in COVID-19. At the level of the study: Samples representing acute and convalescent COVID-19 were sourced from the United States, Italy and Spain.

In the authors' workflow: Amplification of reference gene primers was used by the study to estimate nucleated cell counts. TCRdb's table, derived via immunoSEQ multiplex PCR, lists solely in-frame clones and lacks some. That table supplies the V and J calls and clone size; D and trimming were determined from the DNA. The sample has around 220,000 clones; around 87% are singletons. In its sample, this clone was seen a few times. Deletions cut 6 bases from V and 4 bases from J, with 18 bases between. CDR1 is MNHEY and CDR2 is SMNVEV in the germline V gene (reference sequence). This CDR3 has 15 residues.

This chain links TRBV27 with TRBJ1-2, with D possibly matching TRBD1 (5 bases). Sequencing used PBMCs or T cells enriched from blood (not recorded which). This TCR was recovered from a woman aged 30 to 39 with acute COVID-19. The CDR3 DNA reads as TGTGCCAGCAGGGGCCTCGACAGCGAAACCTATGGCTACACCTTC. This encodes CASRGLDSETYGYTF.